One and the same sample provided the 21 T cell receptor beta chains below, sequenced in a study of T cells after yellow fever vaccination. MiXCR, applied by TCRdb to the 5' RACE reads, yields one record per CDR3 protein. The data hold roughly 250,000 distinct CDR3 sequences, with over 10% observed a single time. The sequencing used CD4+ T cells sorted from PBMCs, collected 45 days after the yellow fever booster vaccination. These receptors were collected from a man between 25 and 39 years old who received the YFV17D yellow fever vaccine.

This clonotype has more than one count but fewer than ten. The chain has TRBV4-3 and TRBJ2-1; TRBD2 agrees at 9 bases. The V gene end was trimmed by 1 base and the J gene end by 2 bases; junction bases not matched to a gene: 0. The germline CDR1 and CDR2 sequences are LGHNA and YSLEER. This CDR3 is built from 15 residues. The CDR3 DNA is TGCGCCAGCAGCCAAGCTAGCGGGGCCTACAATGAGCAGTTCTTC. It codes for CASSQASGAYNEQFF.

The table lists this clonotype with many counts. The chain uses TRBV20-1 and TRBJ2-5; 9 nucleotides agree with TRBD1. Germline lookup yields CDR1 DFQATT and CDR2 SNEGSKA (reference sequence). CDR3 length equals 21 residues. With V trimmed by 4 bases and J by 4 bases, 28 bases remained unmatched. CDR3 in amino acids: CSATGGDRVALAAGPPETQYF. The CDR3 DNA reads TGCAGTGCTACCGGCGGGGACAGGGTCGCTCTAGCCGCTGGGCCCCCAGAGACCCAGTACTTC.

This clonotype was counted ten times or more. This sequence joins TRBV10-3 and TRBJ2-1; TRBD2 matches at 11 bases. Trimming cost V 6 bases and J 1 base; bases outside gene matches: 11. The CDR3 loop spans 18 amino acids. Germline lookup yields CDR1 ENHRY and CDR2 SYGVKD. The CDR3 DNA reads TGTGCCATCAGCCGAGACCTAGCGGGAGGAGTATCCTACAATGAGCAGTTCTTC. It is translated as CAISRDLAGGVSYNEQFF.

As to this clonotype: The germline gene is not matched at one end of the junction; a read error may be the cause. The chain uses TRBV9 and TRBJ2-3; no reliable D call. The CDR3 consists of 13 residues. Germline V gives CDR1 SGDLS, CDR2 YYNGEE. This chain's CDR3 is CDSSERVLDTQYF. CDR3 DNA: TGTGACAGCAGCGAAAGGGTCCTGGATACGCAGTATTTT.

This clonotype was recorded a few times. This sequence joins TRBV5-6 and TRBJ2-7, with TRBD1 matching 8 bases. Germline values: CDR1 SGHDT, CDR2 YYEEEE. The junction had 3 bases not matched to a gene; V was cut back by 1 base and J by 3 bases. CDR3 length: 14 amino acids. CDR3 coding DNA: TGTGCCAGCAGCTTGACGGACAGGGACTACGAGCAGTACTTC. Translating gives CASSLTDRDYEQYF.

The table lists this clonotype with a few counts. V and J are TRBV12-5 and TRBJ2-3, with 10 bases fitting TRBD2. The junction had 10 bases not matched to a gene; V was cut back by 0 bases and J by 4 bases. The CDR3 is made up of 18 amino acids. The V gene's germline CDR1 is LGHNT and CDR2 FRNRAP. The CDR3 coding sequence is TGTGCTAGTGGTTTGGTACGAGGACTAGCGGAGGACGCAGATACGCAGTATTTT. Protein product: CASGLVRGLAEDADTQYF.

There are a few counts of this clonotype. This chain's CDR3 is CALASGRGTPEELFF. As DNA, the CDR3 is TGTGCTTTGGCAAGCGGGAGAGGAACACCGGAGGAGCTGTTTTTT. The chain carries TRBV18 and TRBJ2-2; 8 nucleotides agree with TRBD2. Germline-derived CDR1 and CDR2 are KGHSH and LQKENI. The CDR3 runs to 15 residues.

The chain recombines TRBV23-1 with TRBJ2-5; tentatively, D is TRBD1 or TRBD2 (5 bases each). TRBV23-1 is an open reading frame whose function is uncertain. CDR3 size: 14 residues. V gave up 10 bases and J gave up 2 bases, with 17 bases separating them. The CDR3 region is CATHGRDGQETQYF. CDR3 in DNA: TGCGCCACCCACGGTCGGGACGGACAAGAGACCCAGTACTTC.

This clonotype was detected only a few times. The V and J genes are TRBV10-3 and TRBJ2-1; D is undetermined. The ends were cut back, 0 bases at V and 0 bases at J, with 3 bases in the middle. The CDR3 covers 14 residues. Germline CDR1 ENHRY, CDR2 SYGVKD. The CDR3 spells CAISESGSYNEQFF. CDR3 coding DNA: TGTGCCATCAGTGAGTCGGGCTCCTACAATGAGCAGTTCTTC.

There are a few counts of this clonotype. The gene calls are TRBV5-1 and TRBJ2-4; D is uncertain. Germline V gene data show CDR1 as SGHRS and CDR2 as YFSETQ. With 0 bases removed from V and 0 bases from J, the gap between germline ends came to 13 bases. The CDR3 runs to 17 residues. The CDR3 here is CASSLVPASLAKNIQYF. The CDR3 DNA follows: TGCGCCAGCAGCTTGGTCCCAGCGAGCCTAGCCAAAAACATTCAGTACTTC.

The chain is built from TRBV20-1 and TRBJ2-3; 7 nucleotides agree with TRBD2. Germline CDR1 and CDR2: DFQATT and SNEGSKA (reference sequence). The CDR3 runs to 19 residues. The trim removed 0 bases at V and 2 bases at J, leaving 17 bases unmatched. As DNA, the CDR3 is TGCAGTGCTAGAGATCTCAAGACCCCGGGACTACGCGTCACAGATACGCAGTATTTT. This encodes CSARDLKTPGLRVTDTQYF.

The CDR3: CAISEYLAGVDNEQFF. CDR3 nucleotides: TGTGCCATCAGTGAGTACCTAGCGGGAGTCGACAATGAGCAGTTCTTC. The chain uses TRBV10-3 and TRBJ2-1; 10 bases are a match to TRBD2. The CDR3 length is 16 residues. V shed 1 base, J shed 5 bases, and the junction held 5 bases outside the gene matches. Germline CDR1 ENHRY, CDR2 SYGVKD.

CDR3 nucleotides: TGCGCCAGCAGCTCGTTGAGGGGGGCCAACGTCCTGACTTTC. This encodes CASSSLRGANVLTF. The chain is built from TRBV4-3 and TRBJ2-6; D ambiguous. Trimming took off 5 bases at V and 4 bases at J, with 9 bases between the two ends. Germline V CDR1 and CDR2: LGHNA, YSLEER. The CDR3 runs 14 residues.

The genes are TRBV5-1 and TRBJ2-1, with D unresolved. Per germline, CDR1 SGHRS and CDR2 YFSETQ. V was trimmed by 5 bases and J by 5 bases, leaving 14 bases between them. This CDR3 spans 14 amino acids. The CDR3 loop is CASRKNSLHNEQFF. CDR3 sequence (DNA): TGCGCCAGCAGAAAGAACAGCCTTCACAATGAGCAGTTCTTC. Full variable domain (outside the CDR3, taken from reference TRBV5-1 and TRBJ2-1): KAGVTQTPRYLIKTRGQQVTLSCSPISGHRSVSWYQQTPGQGLQFLFEYFSETQRNKGNFPGRFSGRQFSNSRSEMNVSTLELGDSALYLCASRKNSLHNEQFFGPGTRLTVL.

The chain uses TRBV20-1 and TRBJ2-5; 7 nucleotides agree with TRBD1. V lost 5 bases, J lost 5 bases, and 5 bases stayed unmatched. CDR1 is DFQATT, CDR2 SNEGSKA, per germline (reference sequence). CDR3 length: 12 residues. CDR3 region: CSASRGLETQYF. CDR3 bases: TGCAGTGCTTCCAGGGGGTTGGAGACCCAGTACTTC.

The chain carries TRBV5-1 and TRBJ2-7; the D gene is possibly TRBD2 (6 bases). CDR3 length: 16 residues. Per the germline V gene, CDR1 is SGHRS and CDR2 is YFSETQ. V lost 4 bases and J 2 bases, leaving 19 bases between the germline ends. CDR3 nucleotides: TGCGCCAGCAGCGGTCAAGGAGGGACTCTTCCCTACGAGCAGTACTTC. Translated: CASSGQGGTLPYEQYF.

This clonotype was counted many times. The rearrangement joins TRBV29-1 to TRBJ2-1; 8 bases agree with TRBD2. Trimming took 7 bases from V and 5 from J; bases not matched to a gene: 4. CDR1 is SQVTM, CDR2 ANQGSEA, per germline. The CDR3 loop spans 12 amino acids. The CDR3 here is CSGTSGDNEQFF. CDR3 nucleotides: TGCAGCGGTACTAGCGGAGACAATGAGCAGTTCTTC.

This chain connects TRBV20-1 to TRBJ1-1; D is unresolved. Per the germline V gene, CDR1 is DFQATT and CDR2 is SNEGSKA (reference sequence). Trimming stripped 6 bases from V and 0 bases from J, with 14 bases between. The CDR3 length is 14 residues. CDR3 in DNA: TGCAGTGCCCACGTACTGTGGCTGAACACTGAAGCTTTCTTT. Its translation is CSAHVLWLNTEAFF.

This clonotype was seen only a few times. The V gene is TRBV5-1, the J gene TRBJ1-5; 12 bases fit TRBD1. The CDR3 length is 15 residues. The germline V gene encodes CDR1 SGHRS and CDR2 YFSETQ. J gave up 4 bases and V 4 bases, and 3 bases lay outside the gene matches. The chain's CDR3 is CASSPGQGANQPQHF. CDR3 nucleotides: TGCGCCAGCAGCCCGGGACAGGGGGCAAATCAGCCCCAGCATTTT.

This clonotype was detected only a few times. CDR3 sequence reads: CATQGLGNTGELFF. CDR3 in DNA: TGTGCCACCCAGGGTTTGGGGAACACCGGGGAGCTGTTTTTT. The genes are TRBV7-6 and TRBJ2-2; D is perhaps TRBD1 (5 bases). The CDR3 has 14 amino acids. Per the germline V gene, CDR1 is SGHVS and CDR2 is FNYEAQ. Deletions cut 10 bases from V and 1 base from J, with 13 bases between. Based on the CDR3 plus reference TRBV7-6 and TRBJ2-2, the full variable domain is GAGVSQSPRYKVTKRGQDVALRCDPISGHVSLYWYRQALGQGPEFLTYFNYEAQQDKSGLPNDRFSAERPEGSISTLTIQRTEQRDSAMYRCATQGLGNTGELFFGEGSRLTVL.

This clonotype was found a few times. The chain recombines TRBV7-9 with TRBJ2-7, with D maybe TRBD2 (5 bases). CDR3 length equals 14 residues. Trimming pared 7 bases from V and 1 base from J, leaving 14 bases between. From germline, CDR1 is SEHNR and CDR2 FQNEAQ (reference sequence). In nucleotides, the CDR3 is TGTGCCAGCACCCCAACTAGGGCGTCCTACGAGCAGTACTTC. The encoded protein is CASTPTRASYEQYF.